These 11 T cell receptor beta chains share one sample of origin, sequenced in a study of a mutant IDH1 vaccine in newly diagnosed glioma. Regarding time point: week 5, during vaccination. Doses consisted of 300 ug of mutant IDH1 20-mer peptide each, paired with topical imiquimod. Their specific antigens are unknown. Only in-frame clones appear in the TCRdb table, and some are missing; sequencing was by immunoSEQ multiplex PCR. The sample has 50,000 to 75,000 clones, roughly four fifths seen once. The sample here was PBMCs, taken from a glioma patient whose treatment included an IDH1 peptide vaccine. These TCRs come from a woman aged 45-65 years with glioma.

V is TRBV4-2 and J is TRBJ1-1; D uncertain. Trimming removed 0 bases from V and 11 bases from J, with 16 bases in between. The CDR3 loop spans 14 amino acids. Germline V CDR1 and CDR2: LGHNA, YNFKEQ. The CDR3 coding sequence is TGTGCCAGCAGCCAAGAACCCGTTGACCCGAGGGCTTTCTTT. Translating it yields CASSQEPVDPRAFF.

A few counts support this clone. The rearrangement joins TRBV7-2 to TRBJ1-1; D ambiguous. Trimming shortened V by 4 bases and J by 1 base, and 7 bases separated the two germline ends. The CDR3 length is 13 residues. Germline values: CDR1 SGHTA, CDR2 FQGNSA. CDR3 DNA: TGTGCCAGCAGCTCCTCAGCGAACACTGAAGCTTTCTTT. It yields the protein CASSSSANTEAFF.

The CDR3 loop is CASSDSTGQGSEAFF. Here the CDR3 DNA reads TGTGCCAGCAGTGATTCGACAGGGCAAGGCTCTGAAGCTTTCTTT. V usage is TRBV2 and J usage is TRBJ1-1; 7 positions match TRBD1. The CDR3 sequence is 15 residues long. V shed 3 bases, J shed 6 bases, and the junction held 10 bases outside the gene matches. Germline V gene data show CDR1 as SNHLY and CDR2 as FYNNEI.

This chain joins TRBV7-2 and TRBJ2-7; TRBD2 might be the D (6 bases). Germline CDR1 is SGHTA and CDR2 is FQGNSA. CDR3 length: 13 amino acids. V lost 6 bases to trimming and J lost 0 bases, with 9 bases between them. The CDR3 protein is CASSLTSSYEQYF. The CDR3 region has the DNA TGTGCCAGCAGTCTGACTAGCTCCTACGAGCAGTACTTC.

This chain uses TRBV7-6 with TRBJ1-1; D not certain. There are 15 residues in the CDR3. The V gene lost 3 bases and the J gene lost 0 bases, with 11 bases spanning the gap. Germline V lookup: CDR1 SGHVS, CDR2 FNYEAQ. This CDR3 reads CASSLAGYLNTEAFF. As DNA, the CDR3 is TGTGCCAGCAGCTTGGCGGGCTATTTGAACACTGAAGCTTTCTTT.

This clone has only a few counts. The DNA for the CDR3 is TGCGCCAGCAAGGCGACAGGTCGGCTCACCTTC. Residues: CASKATGRLTF. The chain recombines TRBV5-1 with TRBJ1-2; possible D gene TRBD1, 6 bases. Looked up from germline, CDR1 is SGHRS and CDR2 is YFSETQ. The CDR3 totals 11 residues. V was pared by 6 bases and J by 13 bases, with 16 bases between.

The V gene is TRBV10-2, the J gene TRBJ2-3; 8 positions match TRBD1. Germline lookup yields CDR1 WSHSY and CDR2 SAAADI. Trimming took 6 bases from V and 4 from J; bases not matched to a gene: 0. The CDR3 runs to 12 residues. CDR3 residues: CASRTGADTQYF. CDR3 DNA: TGCGCCAGCAGGACAGGGGCAGATACGCAGTATTTT.

The chain uses TRBV19 and TRBJ1-5; perhaps TRBD1 as D (6 bases). Trimming cost V 4 bases and J 9 bases, with 16 bases left between them. From germline, CDR1 is LNHDA and CDR2 SQIVND (reference sequence). This CDR3 is 14 amino acids long. The CDR3 here is CASSNGDKMGPQHF. The CDR3 DNA sequence: TGTGCCAGTAGTAATGGGGACAAGATGGGGCCCCAGCATTTT.

This clone was counted between two and nine times. The chain recombines TRBV19 with TRBJ1-1; D may be TRBD1 (5 bases). V gave up 1 base and J gave up 2 bases, with 14 bases separating them. The CDR3 loop spans 16 amino acids. Germline CDR1 is LNHDA and CDR2 is SQIVND (reference sequence). CDR3 region: CASSIVRRDGNTEAFF. In nucleotides, the CDR3 is TGTGCCAGTAGTATAGTCCGGCGGGACGGCAACACTGAAGCTTTCTTT.

This clone was found once. The CDR3 DNA reads as TGTGCCATCAGTGAGGACAGGGAAGGGGGCACTGAAGCTTTCTTT. As protein: CAISEDREGGTEAFF. The chain links TRBV10-3 to TRBJ1-1, with 7 bases lining up with TRBD1. This CDR3 spans 15 amino acids. The V segment lost 2 bases and the J segment 4 bases; nucleotides outside the gene matches: 7. CDR1 is ENHRY, CDR2 SYGVKD, per germline.

Concerning this clone: At one end, the junction sequence differs from germline, possibly due to a read error. The J gene is TRBJ2-2, the V gene TRBV6-4; no definite D call. Germline V lookup: CDR1 MRHNA, CDR2 SNTAGT. This CDR3 comprises 13 residues. The CDR3: CASSDSYTGELFF. As DNA, the CDR3 is TGTGCCAGCAGTGACTCCTACACGGGGGAGCTGTTTTTT.